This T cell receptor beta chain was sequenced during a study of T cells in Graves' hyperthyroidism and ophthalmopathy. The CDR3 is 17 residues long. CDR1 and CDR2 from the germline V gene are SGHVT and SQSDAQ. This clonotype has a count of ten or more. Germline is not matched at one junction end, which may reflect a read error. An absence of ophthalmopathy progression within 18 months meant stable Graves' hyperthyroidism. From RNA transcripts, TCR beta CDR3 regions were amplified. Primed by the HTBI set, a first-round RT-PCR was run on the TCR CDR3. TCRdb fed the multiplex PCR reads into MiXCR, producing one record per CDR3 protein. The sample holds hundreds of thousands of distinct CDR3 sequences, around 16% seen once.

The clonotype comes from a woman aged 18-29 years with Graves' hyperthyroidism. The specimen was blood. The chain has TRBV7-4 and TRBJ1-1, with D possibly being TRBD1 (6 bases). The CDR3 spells CASSLSPGEGLNTEAFF. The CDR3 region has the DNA TGTGCCAGCAGCTTAAGCCCAGGGGAGGGTTTGAATACTGAAGCTTTCTTT.